These 6 T cell receptor beta chains were all obtained from the same sample, sequenced in a study of blood T cell repertoires in COVID-19. TCRdb's copy holds only in-frame clones and misses some; the assay was immunoSEQ multiplex PCR. The sample consists of 30,000 to 45,000 clones, 78% of them appearing once. Sequencing was done on a sample of peripheral blood. These receptors originate from a man aged 55 to 70 with acute or convalescent COVID-19.

This chain uses TRBV6-1 with TRBJ1-3; D uncertain. Trimming took 3 bases from V and 1 from J, leaving 10 bases between them. The V gene's germline CDR1 is MNHNS and CDR2 SASEGT. The CDR3 is 15 amino acids. The CDR3 loop reads CASSDMAASGNTIYF. CDR3 nucleotide sequence: TGTGCCAGCAGTGATATGGCGGCTTCTGGAAACACCATATATTTT.

V usage is TRBV5-1 and J usage is TRBJ2-5, with TRBD2 identical over 8 bases. CDR3 length equals 14 residues. V was clipped by 0 bases and J by 4 bases; unmatched bases: 2. The germline CDR1 and CDR2 sequences are SGHRS and YFSETQ. The CDR3 DNA reads TGCGCCAGCAGCTTGGACGGGAGGGGAGAGACCCAGTACTTC. This gives the protein CASSLDGRGETQYF.

This clone was seen just once. The chain has TRBV5-4 and TRBJ2-1; TRBD2 is a possible D gene (5 bases). The CDR3 is 16 amino acids. Germline lookup yields CDR1 SGHNT and CDR2 YYREEE (reference sequence). Trimming took 2 bases from V and 0 from J, leaving 12 bases between them. Here the CDR3 reads CASSFDSVRSYNEQFF. The CDR3 DNA is TGTGCCAGCAGCTTTGATAGCGTGCGCTCCTACAATGAGCAGTTCTTC.

The V and J genes are TRBV5-1 and TRBJ1-4; D is perhaps TRBD1 (5 bases). This CDR3 region has 16 residues. V was pared by 4 bases and J by 7 bases, with 20 bases between. In germline, CDR1 is SGHRS, CDR2 YFSETQ. This chain's CDR3 is CASSMLGMGRGEKLFF. The CDR3 DNA reads as TGCGCCAGCAGCATGCTAGGGATGGGGCGAGGTGAAAAACTGTTTTTT.

The V gene is TRBV15, the J gene TRBJ2-1; D perhaps matches TRBD1 (5 bases). Germline-derived CDR1 and CDR2 are LNHNV and YYDKDF (reference sequence). This CDR3 spans 13 amino acids. V was shortened by 8 bases and J by 8 bases, with 16 bases between the two germline ends. The DNA of the CDR3 is TGTGCCACCCGAACAGGAGAAGTGTATGAGCAGTTCTTC. Residues: CATRTGEVYEQFF. The full variable domain, completed using reference TRBV15 and TRBJ2-1, is DAMVIQNPRYQVTQFGKPVTLSCSQTLNHNVMYWYQQKSSQAPKLLFHYYDKDFNNEADTPDNFQSRRPNTSFCFLDIRSPGLGDTAMYLCATRTGEVYEQFFGPGTRLTVL.

The V gene is TRBV24-1, the J gene TRBJ2-1; 7 nucleotides agree with TRBD2. In germline, CDR1 is KGHDR, CDR2 SFDVKD. The J segment lost 0 bases and the V segment lost 4 bases, leaving 8 bases of the junction unmatched. This CDR3 contains 17 residues. CDR3 residues: CATSDPRRGSSYNEQFF. The CDR3 nucleotides read TGTGCCACCAGTGACCCCCGGCGGGGGAGCTCCTACAATGAGCAGTTCTTC.